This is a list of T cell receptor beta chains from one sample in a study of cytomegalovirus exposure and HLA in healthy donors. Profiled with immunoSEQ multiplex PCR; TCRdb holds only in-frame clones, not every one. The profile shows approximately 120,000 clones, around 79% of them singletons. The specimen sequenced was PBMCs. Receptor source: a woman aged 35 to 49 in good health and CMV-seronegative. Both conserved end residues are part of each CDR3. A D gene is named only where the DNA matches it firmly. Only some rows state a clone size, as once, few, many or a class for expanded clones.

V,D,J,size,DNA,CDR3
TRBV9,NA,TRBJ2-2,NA,TGTGCCAGCAGCGTTTCAACCGGGGAGCTGTTTTTT,CASSVSTGELFF
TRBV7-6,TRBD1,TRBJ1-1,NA,TGTGCCAGCAGCTTAGTCGGGACAGGGGGAACTGAAGCTTTCTTT,CASSLVGTGGTEAFF
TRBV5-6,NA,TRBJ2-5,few,TGTGCCAGCAGCGCGACAGGCCAAGAGACCCAGTACTTC,CASSATGQETQYF
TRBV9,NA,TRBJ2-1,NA,TGTGCCAGCAGCGTAAATCGGAGTATCCCCTACAATGAGCAGTTCTTC,CASSVNRSIPYNEQFF
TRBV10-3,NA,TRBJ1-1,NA,TGTGCCATCACCAAAACCCCGGAGGGGAACACTGAAGCTTTCTTT,CAITKTPEGNTEAFF
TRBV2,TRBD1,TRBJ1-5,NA,TGTGCCAGCAGTGAAGCGTCGACAGGGTTCAATCAGCCCCAGCATTTT,CASSEASTGFNQPQHF
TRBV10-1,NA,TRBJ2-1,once,TGCGCCAGCAGTGAGGTCAATAGTGCGGACAATGAGCAGTTCTTC,CASSEVNSADNEQFF
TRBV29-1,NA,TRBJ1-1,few,TGCAGCGTTGATGGGGGGTCTATGAACACTGAAGCTTTCTTT,CSVDGGSMNTEAFF
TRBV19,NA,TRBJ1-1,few,TGTGCCAGTAGTATTTCTTCGGGGAGCCCTGAAGCTTTCTTT,CASSISSGSPEAFF
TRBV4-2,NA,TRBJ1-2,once,TGTGCCAGCAGCCAAGGGATAGGGGGATACACCTTC,CASSQGIGGYTF
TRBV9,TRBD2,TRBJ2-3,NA,TGTGCCAGCAGGCGGACTAGCGGGAGTGCAGATACGCAGTATTTT,CASRRTSGSADTQYF
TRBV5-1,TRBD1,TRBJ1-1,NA,TGTGCCAGCAGCTGGGGACAGGGGGAGATAGTTCAAGCTTTCTTT,CASSWGQGEIVQAFF
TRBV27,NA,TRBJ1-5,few,TGTGCCAGCGCAGGGTCTGGCAATCAGCCCCAGCATTTT,CASAGSGNQPQHF
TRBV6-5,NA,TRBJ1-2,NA,TGTGCCAGCAGTTACGACGGACCCAGCGGGAATGGCTACACCTTC,CASSYDGPSGNGYTF
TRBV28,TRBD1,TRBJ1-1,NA,TGTGCCAGCAGACGCCTAGACAGGGGCGAGGCTTTCTTT,CASRRLDRGEAFF
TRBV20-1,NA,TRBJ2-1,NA,TGCAGTGCCTACGCCAATGAGCAGTTCTTC,CSAYANEQFF
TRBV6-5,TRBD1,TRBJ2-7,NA,TGTGCCAGCAGTTACACGCCCGGGGACAGTGATTACGAGCAGTACTTC,CASSYTPGDSDYEQYF
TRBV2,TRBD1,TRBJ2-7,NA,TGTGCCAGCACTCAGGACAGGAAGAACTACGAGCAGTACTTC,CASTQDRKNYEQYF
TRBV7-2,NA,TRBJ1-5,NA,TGTGCCAGCAGCTTAGGGCAGGGAAGCCGTCAGCCCCAGCATTTT,CASSLGQGSRQPQHF
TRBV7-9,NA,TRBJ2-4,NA,TGTGCCAGCAGCTTAGGAGGCGGGACCCCGGGTAGGAACAGTCAGTACTTC,CASSLGGGTPGRNSQYF
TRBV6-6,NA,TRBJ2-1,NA,TGTGCCAGCAGTGAGGGACTGGGGGTCGGTGAGCAGTTCTTC,CASSEGLGVGEQFF
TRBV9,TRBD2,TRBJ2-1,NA,TGTGCCAGCAGCGTACGGGGGGGGAACAATGAGCAGTTCTTC,CASSVRGGNNEQFF
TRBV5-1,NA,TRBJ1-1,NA,TGCGCCAGCAGCCTCGACAGCTATGATGAAGCTTTCTTT,CASSLDSYDEAFF
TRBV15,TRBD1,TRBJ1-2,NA,TGTGCCACCAGCAGAGGAACAGGGGGCTATGGCTACACCTTC,CATSRGTGGYGYTF
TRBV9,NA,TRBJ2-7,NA,TGTGCCAGCAGCATTACGAGCAGGGGCTGGGAGCAGTACTTC,CASSITSRGWEQYF
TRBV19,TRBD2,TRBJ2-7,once,TGTGCCAGTAGTTCCCGACTAGCGGTTTCTTCCTACGAGCAGTACTTC,CASSSRLAVSSYEQYF
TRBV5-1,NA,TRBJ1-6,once,TGCGCCAGCAGCTTGTCTCTTCCGGGGGGTAGTTCACCCCTCCACTTT,CASSLSLPGGSSPLHF
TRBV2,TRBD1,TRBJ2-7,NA,TGTGCCAGCGACCACCGCCCGGCAGGGGGCCACGAGCAGTACTTC,CASDHRPAGGHEQYF
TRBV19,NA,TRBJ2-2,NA,TGTGCCAGTAGTATTCAGGGGACCGGGGAGCTGTTTTTT,CASSIQGTGELFF
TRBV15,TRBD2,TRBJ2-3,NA,TGTGCCACCAGCATCCGAACCACCGGGACTAGCGGGGACACAGATACGCAGTATTTT,CATSIRTTGTSGDTDTQYF
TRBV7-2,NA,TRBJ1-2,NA,TGTGCCAGCAGCTTACGACAGTCTTATAACTATGGCTACACCTTC,CASSLRQSYNYGYTF
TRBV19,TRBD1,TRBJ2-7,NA,TGTGCCAGTAGTATTCAGGGGGACTACGAGCAGTACTTC,CASSIQGDYEQYF
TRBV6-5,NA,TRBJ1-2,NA,TGTGCCAGCAGTTACTGGAGGAGTTCTAACTATGGCTACACCTTC,CASSYWRSSNYGYTF
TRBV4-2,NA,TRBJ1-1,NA,TGTGCCAGCAGTCCCGGGGGGCGTGACACTGAAGCTTTCTTT,CASSPGGRDTEAFF
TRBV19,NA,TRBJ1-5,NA,TGTGCCAGTAGAAGGAGGAGCAATCAGCCCCAGCATTTT,CASRRRSNQPQHF
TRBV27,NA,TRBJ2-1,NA,TGTGCCAGCAGTCCCTCTTTGTCCAATGAGCAGTTCTTC,CASSPSLSNEQFF
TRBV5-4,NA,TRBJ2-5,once,TGTGCCAGCAGCTTCCCAGGACAGCGTCGGGAGACCCAGTACTTC,CASSFPGQRRETQYF
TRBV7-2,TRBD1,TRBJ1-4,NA,TGTGCCAGCAGCGGAAGACAGGGAGACGAAAAACTGTTTTTT,CASSGRQGDEKLFF
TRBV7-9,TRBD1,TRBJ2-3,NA,TGTGCCAGCAGCTTAGGACAGGGTGGGACAGATACGCAGTATTTT,CASSLGQGGTDTQYF
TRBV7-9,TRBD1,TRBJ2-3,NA,TGTGCCAGCAGCTCGGGACAGGGGGGAAGGACAGATACGCAGTATTTT,CASSSGQGGRTDTQYF
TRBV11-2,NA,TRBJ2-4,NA,TGTGCCAGCAGAAGAACTGGAGACTCGCAGAACGGCAAAAACATTCAGTACTTC,CASRRTGDSQNGKNIQYF
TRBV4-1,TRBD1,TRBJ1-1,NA,TGCGCCAGCAGCCAAGCGGGACAGGGGGAAACTGAAGCTTTCTTT,CASSQAGQGETEAFF
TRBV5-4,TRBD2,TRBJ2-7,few,TGTGCCAGCAGCCGGGGGGGGACTAGCGGCTACGAGCAGTACTTC,CASSRGGTSGYEQYF
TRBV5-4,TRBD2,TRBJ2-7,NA,TGTGCCAGCAGCCCTCGGACTAGCGGCTCCTACGAGCAGTACTTC,CASSPRTSGSYEQYF
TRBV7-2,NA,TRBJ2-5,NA,TGTGCCAGCAGGGCCCGCGGTCTGGTTGAGACCCAGTACTTC,CASRARGLVETQYF